These T cell receptor beta chains were read from a single sample in a study of T cells in Graves' hyperthyroidism and ophthalmopathy. TCRdb recomputed calls from the multiplex PCR reads with MiXCR, one row per CDR3 protein. The table shows around 500,000 distinct CDR3 sequences, with approximately 15% occurring only once. Sequenced: blood. The receptors come from a woman aged 40 to 49 with Graves' hyperthyroidism. The CDR3 runs from the conserved cysteine through the conserved F or W. Each record gives: V gene, D gene, clone size, J gene, CDR3 protein, CDR3 DNA. D genes are given only for firm matches. Clone sizes are given selectively: once, few, many, or a class where the clone is expanded.

>TRBV14|NA|NA|TRBJ2-5
CASSLGLRVETQYF
TGTGCCAGCAGCCTTGGGCTCAGGGTGGAGACCCAGTACTTC
>TRBV12-3/TRBV12-4|NA|few|TRBJ1-5
CASSAQTSNQPQHF
TGTGCCAGCAGTGCACAGACTAGCAATCAGCCCCAGCATTTT
>TRBV27|TRBD1|many|TRBJ2-5
CASSLGRQGLQETQYF
TGTGCCAGCAGTTTAGGAAGACAGGGATTACAAGAGACCCAGTACTTC
>TRBV10-3|TRBD2|NA|TRBJ2-7
CAISESGTSGYEQYF
TGTGCCATCAGTGAGTCCGGGACTAGCGGCTACGAGCAGTACTTC
>TRBV4-1|NA|NA|TRBJ1-4
CASSQGNREGEKLFF
TGCGCCAGCAGCCAAGGGAACAGGGAGGGAGAAAAACTGTTTTTT
>TRBV6-1|NA|few|TRBJ1-5
CASSEQVNQPQHF
TGTGCCAGCAGTGAACAGGTCAATCAGCCCCAGCATTTT
>TRBV30|TRBD1|NA|TRBJ2-7
CAWSIRDRDHEQYF
TGTGCCTGGAGTATTCGGGACAGGGACCACGAGCAGTACTTC
>TRBV7-9|TRBD2|NA|TRBJ2-1
CASSPPSAGGPGFNEQFF
TGTGCCAGCAGCCCCCCGTCGGCGGGAGGACCAGGGTTCAATGAGCAGTTCTTC
>TRBV5-1|NA|many|TRBJ2-3
CASSLSNTDTQYF
TGCGCCAGCAGCTTGAGTAACACAGATACGCAGTATTTT
>TRBV20-1|NA|NA|TRBJ2-2
CSARDGRANTGELFF
TGCAGTGCTAGAGATGGCAGGGCTAACACCGGGGAGCTGTTTTTT
>TRBV27|NA|many|TRBJ2-3
CASSPRTALGTDTQYF
TGTGCCAGCAGTCCTAGGACAGCCCTGGGGACAGATACGCAGTATTTT
>TRBV28|TRBD2|many|TRBJ2-1
CASSSPSGRANNEQFF
TGTGCCAGCAGTTCACCTAGCGGGAGAGCAAACAATGAGCAGTTCTTC
>TRBV28|NA|many|TRBJ2-1
CASSKGGSPNEQFF
TGTGCCAGCAGTAAGGGGGGTAGCCCGAATGAGCAGTTCTTC
>TRBV19|TRBD1|many|TRBJ1-1
CASTVTRGAAPREAFF
TGTGCCAGTACCGTAACCAGGGGGGCCGCTCCGAGGGAAGCTTTCTTT
>TRBV25-1|TRBD1|NA|TRBJ1-2
CASSEQGVYGYTF
TGTGCCAGCAGTGAACAGGGGGTCTATGGCTACACCTTC
>TRBV28|NA|many|TRBJ1-3
CASISSLTSGNTIYF
TGTGCCAGCATCTCTTCACTGACTTCTGGAAACACCATATATTTT
>TRBV10-1|NA|NA|TRBJ1-4
CASSKHSGEKLFF
TGCGCCAGCAGTAAGCACAGCGGTGAAAAACTGTTTTTT
>TRBV11-3|TRBD1|many|TRBJ2-3
CASSPRGDRGTDTQYF
TGTGCCAGCAGCCCGAGGGGGGACAGGGGAACAGATACGCAGTATTTT